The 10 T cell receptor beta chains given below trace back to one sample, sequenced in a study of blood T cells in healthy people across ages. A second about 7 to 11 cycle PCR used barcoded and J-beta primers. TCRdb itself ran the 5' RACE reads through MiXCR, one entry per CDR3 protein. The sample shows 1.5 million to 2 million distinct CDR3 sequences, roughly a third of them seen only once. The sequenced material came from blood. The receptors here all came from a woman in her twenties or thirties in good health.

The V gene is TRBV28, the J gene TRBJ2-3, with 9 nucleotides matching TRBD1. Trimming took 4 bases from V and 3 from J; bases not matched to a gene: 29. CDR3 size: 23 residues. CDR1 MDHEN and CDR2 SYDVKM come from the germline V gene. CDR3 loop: CASSSPRQGDTRRGPYFTDTQYF. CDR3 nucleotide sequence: TGTGCCAGCAGTTCCCCCCGACAGGGGGATACGAGACGGGGACCCTATTTTACAGATACGCAGTATTTT.

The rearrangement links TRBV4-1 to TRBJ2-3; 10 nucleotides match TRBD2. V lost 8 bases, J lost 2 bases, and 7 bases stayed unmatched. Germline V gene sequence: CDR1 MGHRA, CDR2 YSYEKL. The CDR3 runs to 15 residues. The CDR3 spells CASGRSGGSTDTQYF. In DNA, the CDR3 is TGCGCCAGCGGCCGTAGCGGGGGGTCCACAGATACGCAGTATTTT.

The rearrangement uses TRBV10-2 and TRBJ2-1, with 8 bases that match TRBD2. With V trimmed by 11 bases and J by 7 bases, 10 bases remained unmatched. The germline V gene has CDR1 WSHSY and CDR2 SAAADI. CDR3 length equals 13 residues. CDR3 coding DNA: TGCGCCGCGGGGTCTAGCGGGCTGAATGAGCAGTTCTTC. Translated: CAAGSSGLNEQFF.

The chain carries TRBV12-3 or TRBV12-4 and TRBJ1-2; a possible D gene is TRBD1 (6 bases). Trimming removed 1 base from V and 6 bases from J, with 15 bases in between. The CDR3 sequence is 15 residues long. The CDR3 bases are TGTGCCAGCAGTTTAGGGACAGTTAAAAAGGATGGCTACACCTTC. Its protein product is CASSLGTVKKDGYTF.

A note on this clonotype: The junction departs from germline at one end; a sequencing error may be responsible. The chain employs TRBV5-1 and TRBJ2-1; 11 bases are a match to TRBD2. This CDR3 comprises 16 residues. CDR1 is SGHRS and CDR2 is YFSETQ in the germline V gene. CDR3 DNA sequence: TGCGCCAGCGGCTTGGATGGGACTAGCGGATACAATGAGCAGTTCTTC. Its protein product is CASGLDGTSGYNEQFF.

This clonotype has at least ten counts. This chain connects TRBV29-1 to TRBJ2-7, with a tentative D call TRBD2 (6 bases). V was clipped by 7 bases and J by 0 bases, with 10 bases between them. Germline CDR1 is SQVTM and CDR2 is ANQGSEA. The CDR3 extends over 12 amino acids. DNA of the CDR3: TGCAGCGGTCAGACTAGCTCCTACGAGCAGTACTTC. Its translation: CSGQTSSYEQYF.

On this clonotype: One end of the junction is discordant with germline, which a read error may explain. The CDR3 nucleotides are TGCAGCGTGGGGAAGGGACAGGGGGCCTCTGGAAACACCGTATATTTT. Translated: CSVGKGQGASGNTVYF. This chain joins TRBV29-1 and TRBJ1-3, with 12 bases lining up with TRBD1. Germline V gene sequence: CDR1 SQVTM, CDR2 ANQGSEA. The CDR3 is made up of 16 amino acids.

CDR3 protein: CSAEDLGGSTEAFF. In DNA form, the CDR3 reads TGCAGTGCTGAGGACTTGGGTGGATCCACTGAAGCTTTCTTT. The chain is built from TRBV20-1 and TRBJ1-1; D is uncertain. Germline CDR1 DFQATT, CDR2 SNEGSKA (reference sequence). The CDR3 has 14 amino acids. Trimming shortened V by 5 bases and J by 4 bases, and 17 bases separated the two germline ends.

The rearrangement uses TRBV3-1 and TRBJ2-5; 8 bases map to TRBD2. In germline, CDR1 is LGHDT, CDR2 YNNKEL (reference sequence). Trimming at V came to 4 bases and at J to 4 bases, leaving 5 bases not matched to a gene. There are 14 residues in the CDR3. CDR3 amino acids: CASSLMSGGETQYF. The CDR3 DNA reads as TGTGCCAGCAGCCTAATGAGCGGGGGAGAGACCCAGTACTTC.

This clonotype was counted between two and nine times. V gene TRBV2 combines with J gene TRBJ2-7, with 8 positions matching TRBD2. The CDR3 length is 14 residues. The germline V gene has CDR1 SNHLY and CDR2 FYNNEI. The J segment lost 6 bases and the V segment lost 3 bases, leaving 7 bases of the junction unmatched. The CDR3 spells CASSDPGTSSEQYF. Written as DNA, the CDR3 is TGTGCCAGCAGTGATCCCGGGACTAGTTCCGAGCAGTACTTC. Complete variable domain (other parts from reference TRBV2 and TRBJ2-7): EPEVTQTPSHQVTQMGQEVILRCVPISNHLYFYWYRQILGQKVEFLVSFYNNEISEKSEIFDDQFSVERPDGSNFTLKIRSTKLEDSAMYFCASSDPGTSSEQYFGPGTRLTVT.